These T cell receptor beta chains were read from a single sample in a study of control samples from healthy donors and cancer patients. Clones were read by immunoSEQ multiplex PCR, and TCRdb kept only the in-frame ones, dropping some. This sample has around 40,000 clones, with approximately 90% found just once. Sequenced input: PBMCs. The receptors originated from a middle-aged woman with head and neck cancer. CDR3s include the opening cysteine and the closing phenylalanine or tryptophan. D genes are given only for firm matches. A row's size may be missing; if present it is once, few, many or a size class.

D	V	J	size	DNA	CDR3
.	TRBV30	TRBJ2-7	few	TGTGCCTGGAGTTCGGACGGCTCCTACGAGCAGTACTTC	CAWSSDGSYEQYF
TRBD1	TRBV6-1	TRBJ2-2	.	TGTGCCAGCAGTGAAGCCAGGGGGTGGGACACCGGGGAGCTGTTTTTT	CASSEARGWDTGELFF
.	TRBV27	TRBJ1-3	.	TGTGCCAGCAGCCCAAACTCTGGAAACACCATATATTTT	CASSPNSGNTIYF
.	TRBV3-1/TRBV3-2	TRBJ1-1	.	TGTGCCAGCAGCTCTACGACTTTGAACACTGAAGCTTTCTTT	CASSSTTLNTEAFF
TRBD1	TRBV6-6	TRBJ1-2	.	TGTGCCAGCACCGGCAGAGGGCAGGGGGACTATGGCTACACCTTC	CASTGRGQGDYGYTF
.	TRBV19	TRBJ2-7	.	TGTGCCAGTAGTGCAAGCGAGGGGCTAAGCTCCTACGAGCAGTACTTC	CASSASEGLSSYEQYF
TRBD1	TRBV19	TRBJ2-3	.	TGTGCCAGTAGTATCGCTAGGACAGGCCGAGGTACGCAGTATTTT	CASSIARTGRGTQYF
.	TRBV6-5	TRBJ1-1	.	TGTGCCAGCAGTCCGGGACCCCTCGAGAAAGCTTTCTTT	CASSPGPLEKAFF
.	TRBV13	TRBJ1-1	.	TGTGCCAGCAGCTTATCAGAGAACACTGAAGCTTTCTTT	CASSLSENTEAFF
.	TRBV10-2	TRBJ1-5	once	TGCGCCGGACCTGTTGGCCCGGGCAGCAATCAGCCCCAGCATTTT	CAGPVGPGSNQPQHF
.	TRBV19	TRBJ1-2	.	TGTGCCAGTAGATTGCGAACAGTCGACTATGGCTACACCTTC	CASRLRTVDYGYTF
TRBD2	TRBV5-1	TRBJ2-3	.	TGCGCCAGCAGTACCCAGCGGGGGGGCCGGAATACGCAGTATTTT	CASSTQRGGRNTQYF
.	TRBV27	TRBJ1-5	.	TGTGCCAGCCGTGGATGGGACCAGGAGCCCCAGCATTTT	CASRGWDQEPQHF
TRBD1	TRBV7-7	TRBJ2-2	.	TGTGCCAGCAGGGGGACAGGGGACCCGAACACCGGGGAGCTGTTTTTT	CASRGTGDPNTGELFF
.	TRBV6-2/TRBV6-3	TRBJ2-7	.	TGTGCCAGCAGTTCCTGGATCTACGAGCAGTACTTC	CASSSWIYEQYF
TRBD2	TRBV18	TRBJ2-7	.	TGTGCCAGCTCACCTAGGCCCGGGGGGAACGAGCAGTACTTC	CASSPRPGGNEQYF
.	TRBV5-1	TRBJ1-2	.	TGCGCCAGCAGCTTGCCCGGGGGGGGCTACACCTTC	CASSLPGGGYTF
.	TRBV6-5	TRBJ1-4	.	TGTGCCAGCAGGAAATGGACAGCAACTAATGAAAAACTGTTTTTT	CASRKWTATNEKLFF
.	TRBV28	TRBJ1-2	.	TGTGCCAGCAGGACGGATGGGGAGTTGGGCTATGGCTACACCTTC	CASRTDGELGYGYTF
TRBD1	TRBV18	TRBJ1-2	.	TGTGCCAGCTCACCACCCACGGGACAGGGTTCTAAGAGAGGCTACACCTTC	CASSPPTGQGSKRGYTF
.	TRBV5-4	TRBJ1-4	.	TGTGCCAGCAGCTTGGAAGGAGGGGCCGCAACAACTAATGAAAAACTGTTTTTT	CASSLEGGAATTNEKLFF
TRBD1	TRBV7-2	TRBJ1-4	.	TGTGCCAGCACCTCCCCTCCGGGACAGGGGAATGAAAAACTGTTTTTT	CASTSPPGQGNEKLFF
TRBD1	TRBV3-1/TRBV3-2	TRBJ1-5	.	TGTGCCAGCAGCCAAGATGAGGCAGGGGGGCAATATAGCAATCAGCCCCAGCATTTT	CASSQDEAGGQYSNQPQHF
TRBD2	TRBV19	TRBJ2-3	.	TGTGCCAGTAGTCGCTCCCCAGGACTAGCGGGAAGCACAGATACGCAGTATTTT	CASSRSPGLAGSTDTQYF
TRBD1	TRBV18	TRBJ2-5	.	TGTGCCAGCTCACCGACAGGGGGTAAAGAGACCCAGTACTTC	CASSPTGGKETQYF
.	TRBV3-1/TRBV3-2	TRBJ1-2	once	TGTGCCAGCAGCCGAGACGGGTTCTATGGCTACACCTTC	CASSRDGFYGYTF